This TCR beta chain was obtained from a study of T cell repertoires in cytomegalovirus infection. Study-level findings and limits: HLA-C-restricted CMV clonotypes gave the most frequent clonotype in two of eight donors. Cumulative frequency (of public TCR beta family members) identified carriers of CMV plus the relevant HLA.

CDR1 and CDR2 from the germline V gene are SGHNT and YYREEE (reference sequence). This CDR3 is 14 amino acids long. V dropped 4 bases and J dropped 4 bases, with 13 bases sitting between them. This clonotype has a handful of counts. Its target is not known. From the reads, TCRdb called clonotypes with MiXCR, one entry per CDR3 protein. The sample carries some 320,000 distinct CDR3 sequences, 9% to 9.5% recorded once. The material sequenced was PBMCs. The chain uses TRBV5-4 and TRBJ2-3; TRBD2 might be the D (6 bases). This sequence was found in a human donor in good health (CMV status not recorded). Some clones in this sample may be carry-over from other donors' samples. CDR3 loop: CASSPGREPDTQYF. CDR3 bases: TGTGCCAGCAGCCCGGGGCGGGAACCAGATACGCAGTATTTT.